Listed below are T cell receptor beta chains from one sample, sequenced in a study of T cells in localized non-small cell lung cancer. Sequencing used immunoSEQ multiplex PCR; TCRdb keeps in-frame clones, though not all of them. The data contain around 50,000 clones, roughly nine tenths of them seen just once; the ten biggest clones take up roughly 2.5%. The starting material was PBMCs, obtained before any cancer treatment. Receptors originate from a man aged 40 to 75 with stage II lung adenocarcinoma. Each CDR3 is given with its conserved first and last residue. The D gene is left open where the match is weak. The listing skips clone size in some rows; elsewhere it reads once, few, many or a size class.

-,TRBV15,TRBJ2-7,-,TGTACCACCAGCCCAAGCCGGGGCTCCTACGAGCAGTACTTC,CTTSPSRGSYEQYF
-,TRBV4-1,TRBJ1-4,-,TGCGCCAGCAGCCATGCACTATTAGGAGGTGAAAAACTGTTTTTT,CASSHALLGGEKLFF
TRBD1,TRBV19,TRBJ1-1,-,TGTGCCAGTAGTCGGGACAGGAGAGTTGAAGCTTTCTTT,CASSRDRRVEAFF
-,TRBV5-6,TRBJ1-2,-,TGTGCCAGCAGCCCTGACACGAACTATGGCTACACCTTC,CASSPDTNYGYTF
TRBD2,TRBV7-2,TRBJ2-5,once,TGTGCCAGCAGCCTGGTTGGGGGGGGCCAAGAGACCCAGTACTTC,CASSLVGGGQETQYF
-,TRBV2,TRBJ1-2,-,TGTGCCAGCAGTGAAGAGTCCAGGGGCCGGGGCTATGGCTACACCTTC,CASSEESRGRGYGYTF
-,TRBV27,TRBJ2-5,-,TGTGCCAGCAGTTCAAGGACAGACTCAGAGACCCAGTACTTC,CASSSRTDSETQYF
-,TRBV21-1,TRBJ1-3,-,TGTGCCAGCAGCTCGGGACAGAGAATCTCTGGAAACACCATATATTTT,CASSSGQRISGNTIYF
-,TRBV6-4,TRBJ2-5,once,TGTGCCAGCAGTGACACATTACAGGGGACCCAGTACTTC,CASSDTLQGTQYF
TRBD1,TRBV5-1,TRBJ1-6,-,TGCGCCAGCAGCAGGGGAGCAGGGGGAAGGAATTCACCCCTCCACTTT,CASSRGAGGRNSPLHF